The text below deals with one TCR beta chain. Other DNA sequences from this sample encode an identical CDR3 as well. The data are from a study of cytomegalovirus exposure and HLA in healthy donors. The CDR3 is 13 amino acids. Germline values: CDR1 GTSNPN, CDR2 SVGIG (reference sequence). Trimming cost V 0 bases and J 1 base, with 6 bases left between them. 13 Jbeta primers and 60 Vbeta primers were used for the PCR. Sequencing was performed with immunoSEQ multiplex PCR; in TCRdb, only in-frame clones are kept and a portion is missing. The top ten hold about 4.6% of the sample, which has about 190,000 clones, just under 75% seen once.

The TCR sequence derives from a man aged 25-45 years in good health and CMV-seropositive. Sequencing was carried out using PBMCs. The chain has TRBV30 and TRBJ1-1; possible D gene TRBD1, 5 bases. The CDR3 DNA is TGTGCCTGGAGTGTACAGGCGAACACTGAAGCTTTCTTT. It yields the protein CAWSVQANTEAFF.